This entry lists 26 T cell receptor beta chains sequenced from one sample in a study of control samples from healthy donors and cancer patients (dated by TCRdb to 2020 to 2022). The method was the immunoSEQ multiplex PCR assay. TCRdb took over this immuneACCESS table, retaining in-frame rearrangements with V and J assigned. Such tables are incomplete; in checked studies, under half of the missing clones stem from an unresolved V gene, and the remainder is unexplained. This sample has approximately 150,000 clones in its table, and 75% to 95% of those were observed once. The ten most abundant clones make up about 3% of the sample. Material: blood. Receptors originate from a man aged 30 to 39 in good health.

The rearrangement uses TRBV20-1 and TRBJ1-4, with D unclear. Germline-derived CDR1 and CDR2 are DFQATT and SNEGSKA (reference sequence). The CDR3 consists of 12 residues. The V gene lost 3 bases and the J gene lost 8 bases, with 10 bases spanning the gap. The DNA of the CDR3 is TGCAGTGCTAGTTTCCGGCAAGAAAAACTGTTTTTT. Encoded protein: CSASFRQEKLFF.

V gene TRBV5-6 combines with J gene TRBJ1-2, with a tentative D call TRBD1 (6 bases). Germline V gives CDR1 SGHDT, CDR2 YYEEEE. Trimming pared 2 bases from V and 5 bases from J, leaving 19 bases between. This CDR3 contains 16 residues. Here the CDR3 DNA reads TGTGCCAGCAGCTTTCGGGACACAGGTGCCGTTTATGGCTACACCTTC. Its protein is CASSFRDTGAVYGYTF.

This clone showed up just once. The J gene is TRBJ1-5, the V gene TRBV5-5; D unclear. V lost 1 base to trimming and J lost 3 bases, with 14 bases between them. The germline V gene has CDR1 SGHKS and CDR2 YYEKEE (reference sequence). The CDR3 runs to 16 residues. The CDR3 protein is CASSLTADHSNQPQHF. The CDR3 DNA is TGTGCCAGCAGCTTGACCGCGGACCATTCCAATCAGCCCCAGCATTTT.

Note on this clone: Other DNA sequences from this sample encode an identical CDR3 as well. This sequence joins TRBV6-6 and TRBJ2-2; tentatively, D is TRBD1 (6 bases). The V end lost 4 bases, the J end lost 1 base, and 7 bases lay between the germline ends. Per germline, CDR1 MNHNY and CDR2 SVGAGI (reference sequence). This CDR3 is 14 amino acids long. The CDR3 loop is CASSWGQNTGELFF. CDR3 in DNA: TGTGCCAGCAGTTGGGGACAGAACACCGGGGAGCTGTTTTTT.

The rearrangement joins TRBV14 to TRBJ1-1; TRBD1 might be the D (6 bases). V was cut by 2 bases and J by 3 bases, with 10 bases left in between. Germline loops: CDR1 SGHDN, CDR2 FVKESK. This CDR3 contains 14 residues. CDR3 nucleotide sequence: TGTGCCAGCAGCCAAAGGGGGTTTGACACTGAAGCTTTCTTT. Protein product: CASSQRGFDTEAFF.

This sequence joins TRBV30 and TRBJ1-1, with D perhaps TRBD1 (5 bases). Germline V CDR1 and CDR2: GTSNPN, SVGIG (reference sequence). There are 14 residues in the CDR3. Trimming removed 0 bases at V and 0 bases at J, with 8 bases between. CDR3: CAWSVGALNTEAFF. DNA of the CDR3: TGTGCCTGGAGTGTAGGGGCTTTGAACACTGAAGCTTTCTTT. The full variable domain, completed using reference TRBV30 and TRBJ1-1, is SQTIHQWPATLVQPVGSPLSLECTVEGTSNPNLYWYRQAAGRGLQLLFYSVGIGQISSEVPQNLSASRPQDRQFILSSKKLLLSDSGFYLCAWSVGALNTEAFFGQGTRLTVV.

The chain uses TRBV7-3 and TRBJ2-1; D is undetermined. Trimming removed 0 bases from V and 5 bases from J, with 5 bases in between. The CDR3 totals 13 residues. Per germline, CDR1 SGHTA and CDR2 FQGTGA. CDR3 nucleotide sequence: TGTGCCAGCAGCTTAACGCACAACAATGAGCAGTTCTTC. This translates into CASSLTHNNEQFF.

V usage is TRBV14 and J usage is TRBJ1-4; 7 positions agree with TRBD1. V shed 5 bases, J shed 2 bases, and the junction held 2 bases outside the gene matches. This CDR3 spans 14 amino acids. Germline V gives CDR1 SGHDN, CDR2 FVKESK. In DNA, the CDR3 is TGTGCCAGCAGCACGACAGGGACTAATGAAAAACTGTTTTTT. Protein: CASSTTGTNEKLFF. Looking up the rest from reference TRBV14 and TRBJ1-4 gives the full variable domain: EAGVTQFPSHSVIEKGQTVTLRCDPISGHDNLYWYRRVMGKEIKFLLHFVKESKQDESGMPNNRFLAERTGGTYSTLKVQPAELEDSGVYFCASSTTGTNEKLFFGSGTQLSVL.

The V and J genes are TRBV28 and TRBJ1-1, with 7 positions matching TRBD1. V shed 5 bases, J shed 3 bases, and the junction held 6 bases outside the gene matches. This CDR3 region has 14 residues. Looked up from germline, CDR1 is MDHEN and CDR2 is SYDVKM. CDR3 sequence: CASSGSGTDTEAFF. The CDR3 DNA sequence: TGTGCCAGCAGTGGTTCCGGGACAGACACTGAAGCTTTCTTT.

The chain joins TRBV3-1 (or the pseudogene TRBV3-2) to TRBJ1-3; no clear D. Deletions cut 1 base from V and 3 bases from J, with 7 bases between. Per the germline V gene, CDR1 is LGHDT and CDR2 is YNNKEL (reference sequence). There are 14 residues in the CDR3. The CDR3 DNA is TGTGCCAGCAGCCAAGGACTGGTTGGAAACACCATATATTTT. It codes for CASSQGLVGNTIYF.

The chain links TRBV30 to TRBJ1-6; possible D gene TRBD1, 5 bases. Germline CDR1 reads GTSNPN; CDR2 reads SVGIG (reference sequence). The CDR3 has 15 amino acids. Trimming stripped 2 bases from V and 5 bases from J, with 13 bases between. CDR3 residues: CAWSRGVGDNSPLHF. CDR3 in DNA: TGTGCCTGGAGTCGAGGGGTTGGGGATAATTCACCCCTCCACTTT.

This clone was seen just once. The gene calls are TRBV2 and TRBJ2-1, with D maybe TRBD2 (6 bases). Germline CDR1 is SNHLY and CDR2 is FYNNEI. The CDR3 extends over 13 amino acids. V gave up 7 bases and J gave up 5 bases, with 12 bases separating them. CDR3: CASNGGNHNEQFF. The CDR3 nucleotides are TGTGCCAGCAATGGGGGGAATCACAATGAGCAGTTCTTC.

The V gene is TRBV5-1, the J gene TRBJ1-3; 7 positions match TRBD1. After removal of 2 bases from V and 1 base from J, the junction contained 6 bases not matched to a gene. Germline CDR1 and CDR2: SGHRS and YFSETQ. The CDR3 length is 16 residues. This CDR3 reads CASSLDRVESGNTIYF. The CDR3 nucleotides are TGCGCCAGCAGCTTAGACAGGGTAGAGTCTGGAAACACCATATATTTT.

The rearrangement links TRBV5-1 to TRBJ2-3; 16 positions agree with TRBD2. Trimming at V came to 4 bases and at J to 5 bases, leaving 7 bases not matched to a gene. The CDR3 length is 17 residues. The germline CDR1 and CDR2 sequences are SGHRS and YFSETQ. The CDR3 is CASSAGLAGGRGDTQYF. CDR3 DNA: TGCGCCAGCAGCGCGGGACTAGCGGGGGGGCGGGGAGATACGCAGTATTTT.

The CDR3 DNA reads TGTGCCAGTAGTCCCTCCGGGACAGGGGTCGAGCAGTACTTC. Protein: CASSPSGTGVEQYF. The V and J genes are TRBV19 and TRBJ2-7; 10 bases are shared with TRBD1. The germline gives CDR1 LNHDA, CDR2 SQIVND (reference sequence). CDR3 length: 14 residues. Losses at the gene ends were 5 bases for V and 6 bases for J; bases not matched to a gene: 7.

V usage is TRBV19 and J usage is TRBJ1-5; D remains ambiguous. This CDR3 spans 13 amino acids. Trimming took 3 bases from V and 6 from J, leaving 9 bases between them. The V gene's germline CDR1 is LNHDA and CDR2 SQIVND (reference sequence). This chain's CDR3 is CASSMTPGQPQHF. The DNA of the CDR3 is TGTGCCAGTAGTATGACCCCGGGTCAGCCCCAGCATTTT.

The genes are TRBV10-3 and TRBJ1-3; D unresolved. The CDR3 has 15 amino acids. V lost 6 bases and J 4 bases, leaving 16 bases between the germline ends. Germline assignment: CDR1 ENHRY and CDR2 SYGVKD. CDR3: CAIRSPKANGNTIYF. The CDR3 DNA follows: TGTGCCATCAGGTCCCCTAAGGCAAACGGAAACACCATATATTTT.

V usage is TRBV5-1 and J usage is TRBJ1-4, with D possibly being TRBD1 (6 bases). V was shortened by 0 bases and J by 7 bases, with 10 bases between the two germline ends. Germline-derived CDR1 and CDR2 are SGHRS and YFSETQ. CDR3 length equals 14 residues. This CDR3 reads CASSLDRVGEKLFF. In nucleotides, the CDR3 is TGCGCCAGCAGCTTGGACAGGGTCGGTGAAAAACTGTTTTTT. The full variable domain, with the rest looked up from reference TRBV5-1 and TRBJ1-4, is KAGVTQTPRYLIKTRGQQVTLSCSPISGHRSVSWYQQTPGQGLQFLFEYFSETQRNKGNFPGRFSGRQFSNSRSEMNVSTLELGDSALYLCASSLDRVGEKLFFGSGTQLSVL.

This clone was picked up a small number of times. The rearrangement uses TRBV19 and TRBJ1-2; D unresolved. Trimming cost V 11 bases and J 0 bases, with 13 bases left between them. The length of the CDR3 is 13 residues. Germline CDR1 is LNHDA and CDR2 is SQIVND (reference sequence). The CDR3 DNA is TGTGCCGGCAAGGGCCCGCCTAACTATGGCTACACCTTC. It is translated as CAGKGPPNYGYTF.

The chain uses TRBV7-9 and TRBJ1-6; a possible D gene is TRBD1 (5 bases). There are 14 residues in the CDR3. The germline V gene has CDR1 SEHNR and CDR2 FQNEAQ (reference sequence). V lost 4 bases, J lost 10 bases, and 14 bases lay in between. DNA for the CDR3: TGTGCCAGCAGCTGGGGGAGGGTAGAGTCACCCCTCCACTTT. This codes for CASSWGRVESPLHF.

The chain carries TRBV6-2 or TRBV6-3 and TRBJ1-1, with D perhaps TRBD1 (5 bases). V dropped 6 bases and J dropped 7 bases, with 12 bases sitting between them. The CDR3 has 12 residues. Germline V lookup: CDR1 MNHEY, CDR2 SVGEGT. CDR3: CASSQGEVEAFF. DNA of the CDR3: TGTGCCAGCAGCCAGGGTGAGGTTGAAGCTTTCTTT.

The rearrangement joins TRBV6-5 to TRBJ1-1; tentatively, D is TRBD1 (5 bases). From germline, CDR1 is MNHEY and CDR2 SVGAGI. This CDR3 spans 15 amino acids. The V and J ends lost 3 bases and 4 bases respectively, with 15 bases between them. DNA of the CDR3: TGTGCCAGCAGTTATGGGGGGGAGAGTGGCACTGAAGCTTTCTTT. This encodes CASSYGGESGTEAFF.

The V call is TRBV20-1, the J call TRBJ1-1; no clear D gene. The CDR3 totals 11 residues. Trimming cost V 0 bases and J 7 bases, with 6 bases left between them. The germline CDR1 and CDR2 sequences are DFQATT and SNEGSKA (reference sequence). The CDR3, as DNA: TGCAGTGCTAGAGAGGCCAGTGAAGCTTTCTTT. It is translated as CSAREASEAFF.

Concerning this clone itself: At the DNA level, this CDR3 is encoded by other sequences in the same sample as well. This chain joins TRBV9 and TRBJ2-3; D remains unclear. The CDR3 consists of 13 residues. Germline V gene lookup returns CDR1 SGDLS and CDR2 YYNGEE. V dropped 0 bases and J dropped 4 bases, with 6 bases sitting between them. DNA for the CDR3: TGTGCCAGCAGCGTAGGGCCGGCAGATACGCAGTATTTT. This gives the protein CASSVGPADTQYF.

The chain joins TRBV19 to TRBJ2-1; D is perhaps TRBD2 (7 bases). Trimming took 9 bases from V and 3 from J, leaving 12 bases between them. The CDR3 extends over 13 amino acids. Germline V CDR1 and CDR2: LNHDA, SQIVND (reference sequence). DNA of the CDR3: TGTGCCAGCTGGGGGGGCCTCTACAATGAGCAGTTCTTC. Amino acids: CASWGGLYNEQFF.

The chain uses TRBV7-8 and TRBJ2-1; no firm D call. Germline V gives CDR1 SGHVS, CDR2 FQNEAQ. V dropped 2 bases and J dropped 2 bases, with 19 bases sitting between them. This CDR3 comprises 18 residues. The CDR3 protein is CASSLLAPIGLAYNEQFF. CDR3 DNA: TGTGCCAGCAGCTTATTAGCCCCTATAGGTTTGGCCTACAATGAGCAGTTCTTC.